Each of the 3 T cell receptor beta chains below was sequenced from the same sample in a study of cytomegalovirus exposure and HLA in healthy donors. PCR amplification relied on 60 Vbeta primers (plus 13 Jbeta primers). The data were produced by immunoSEQ multiplex PCR, yet TCRdb's version contains in-frame clones alone and is incomplete. The sample yields roughly 160,000 clones, over 75% seen once. The specimen was PBMCs. The receptors shown here come from a man between 35 and 55 years old in good health and CMV-seronegative.

This sequence joins TRBV5-1 and TRBJ2-5; possible D gene TRBD1, 6 bases. The V gene lost 4 bases and the J gene lost 4 bases, with 14 bases spanning the gap. Per germline, CDR1 SGHRS and CDR2 YFSETQ. The CDR3 covers 14 residues. CDR3 DNA sequence: TGCGCCAGCAGCCCCGGGACAAACCGAGAGACCCAGTACTTC. Protein: CASSPGTNRETQYF.

The chain carries TRBV4-1 and TRBJ2-4, with 10 nucleotides matching TRBD1. Per the germline V gene, CDR1 is MGHRA and CDR2 is YSYEKL. The ends lost 4 bases at V and 1 base at J; junction bases unmatched: 7. This CDR3 is 17 amino acids long. CDR3 nucleotide sequence: TGCGCCAGCAGCCTCGGGACAGGGGATGTGGCCAAAAACATTCAGTACTTC. This encodes CASSLGTGDVAKNIQYF.

The chain is built from TRBV5-1 and TRBJ1-6; no reliable D call. From germline, CDR1 is SGHRS and CDR2 YFSETQ. The CDR3 consists of 16 residues. V was clipped by 4 bases and J by 7 bases, with 18 bases between them. CDR3 loop: CASSGLGVAGNSPLHF. In DNA form, the CDR3 reads TGCGCCAGCAGCGGCCTCGGGGTTGCCGGCAATTCACCCCTCCACTTT.